Each of the 20 T cell receptor beta chains below was sequenced from the same sample in a study of beta chain features in type 1 diabetes. Their antigens remain unidentified. Points from the study as a whole: TCRB CDR3s were moderately but significantly shorter in Type 1 diabetes patients in all four CD4+ subsets.

Expressed TCRB transcripts were sequenced, since all the RNA that had been isolated was reverse transcribed. The method was immunoSEQ multiplex PCR; TCRdb's version includes in-frame clones alone and lacks a portion of them. The sample records roughly 350,000 clones, around a tenth being singletons. Sequencing was done on a sample of central memory CD4+ T cells from blood. The receptors derive from a man under 40 with type 1 diabetes.

The table lists this clone with a few counts. The J gene is TRBJ2-3, the V gene TRBV13, with 8 bases aligning to TRBD2. After removal of 4 bases from V and 6 bases from J, the junction contained 9 bases not matched to a gene. The CDR3 has 15 residues. Germline assignment: CDR1 PRHDT and CDR2 FYEKMQ (reference sequence). CDR3 amino acids: CASSSMGLVVDTQYF. DNA for the CDR3: TGTGCCAGCAGCTCTATGGGACTAGTTGTGGATACGCAGTATTTT.

The chain has TRBV5-1 and TRBJ2-4; D might be TRBD1 (7 bases). CDR1 and CDR2 (germline): SGHRS, YFSETQ. With 4 bases removed from V and 9 bases from J, the gap between germline ends came to 14 bases. The CDR3 sequence is 13 residues long. The CDR3 is CASSDLQGGIQYF. In DNA form, the CDR3 reads TGCGCCAGCAGCGATCTCCAGGGGGGCATTCAGTACTTC. Full variable domain (remainder filled in from reference TRBV5-1 and TRBJ2-4): KAGVTQTPRYLIKTRGQQVTLSCSPISGHRSVSWYQQTPGQGLQFLFEYFSETQRNKGNFPGRFSGRQFSNSRSEMNVSTLELGDSALYLCASSDLQGGIQYFGAGTRLSVL.

This clone was seen more than once but under ten times. The junction and the germline gene differ at one end; a read error may be behind it. This chain's CDR3 is CASSPQQAPLIF. The CDR3 DNA is TGTGCCAGCTCACCACAACAGGCTCCCTTGATCTTC. This sequence joins TRBV18 and TRBJ2-1, with D tentatively TRBD1 (5 bases). CDR1 KGHSH and CDR2 LQKENI come from the germline V gene. The CDR3 covers 12 residues.

This clone was recorded a few times. The rearrangement links TRBV14 to TRBJ2-3; no clear D gene. CDR1 is SGHDN, CDR2 FVKESK, per germline. V was shortened by 0 bases and J by 1 base, with 14 bases between the two germline ends. This CDR3 comprises 17 residues. The CDR3 region is CASSQEPTLLGTDTQYF. The DNA for the CDR3 is TGTGCCAGCAGCCAAGAACCCACCCTCCTCGGCACAGATACGCAGTATTTT.

The V and J genes are TRBV6-5 and TRBJ1-1, with D possibly matching TRBD1 (6 bases). The germline V gene has CDR1 MNHEY and CDR2 SVGAGI. CDR3 length: 13 amino acids. V was clipped by 5 bases and J by 7 bases, with 14 bases between them. The CDR3 reads CASSAEGGSEAFF. CDR3 DNA: TGTGCCAGCAGTGCAGAGGGGGGCAGTGAAGCTTTCTTT.

This clone was recorded at least ten times. The V gene is TRBV23-1, the J gene TRBJ2-7; D ambiguous. TRBV23-1 is filed as an ORF, its function uncertain. Between the trimmed V and J ends, which lost 3 bases and 4 bases, there was a span of 22 bases. The CDR3 is 17 amino acids. CDR3 in amino acids: CASSQDPPQRPKYEQYF. DNA of the CDR3: TGCGCCAGCAGTCAGGATCCCCCACAGCGCCCTAAATACGAGCAGTACTTC.

The chain carries TRBV5-6 and TRBJ1-5; 7 bases agree with TRBD1. V lost 4 bases and J lost 4; bases outside the gene matches: 5. CDR3 size: 14 residues. Germline CDR1 reads SGHDT; CDR2 reads YYEEEE. The CDR3 sequence: CASSHRQGNQPQHF. DNA for the CDR3: TGTGCCAGCAGCCATAGACAGGGAAATCAGCCCCAGCATTTT. The full variable domain, with the rest looked up from reference TRBV5-6 and TRBJ1-5, is DAGVTQSPTHLIKTRGQQVTLRCSPKSGHDTVSWYQQALGQGPQFIFQYYEEEERQRGNFPDRFSGHQFPNYSSELNVNALLLGDSALYLCASSHRQGNQPQHFGDGTRLSIL.

This clone was recorded a few times. V gene TRBV6-5 combines with J gene TRBJ1-1; 10 bases are shared with TRBD1. This CDR3 comprises 15 residues. The V segment lost 6 bases and the J segment 1 base; nucleotides outside the gene matches: 5. CDR1 and CDR2 (germline): MNHEY, SVGAGI. DNA of the CDR3: TGTGCCAGCAGCCGTTGGGACAGGGGGAACACTGAAGCTTTCTTT. This sequence encodes CASSRWDRGNTEAFF.

The chain recombines TRBV19 with TRBJ2-7; 10 bases fit TRBD1. The germline V gene encodes CDR1 LNHDA and CDR2 SQIVND (reference sequence). V was clipped by 2 bases and J by 3 bases; unmatched bases: 4. The CDR3 consists of 15 residues. Written as DNA, the CDR3 is TGTGCCAGTAGTATAACGGGACAGGGGCGCTACGAGCAGTACTTC. Its translation is CASSITGQGRYEQYF.

This clone occurred a few times. The rearrangement links TRBV9 to TRBJ2-3; D is unclear. V lost 0 bases and J lost 0, with 5 bases in between. The CDR3 runs to 14 residues. CDR1 and CDR2 from the germline V gene are SGDLS and YYNGEE. CDR3 coding DNA: TGTGCCAGCAGCGTAGGCCCAAGCACAGATACGCAGTATTTT. This sequence encodes CASSVGPSTDTQYF.

This clone has more than one count but fewer than ten. This rearrangement joins TRBV7-9 to TRBJ2-5; TRBD1 matches at 7 bases. The CDR3 is 15 residues long. The junction had 7 bases not matched to a gene; V was cut back by 1 base and J by 5 bases. The V gene's germline CDR1 is SEHNR and CDR2 FQNEAQ (reference sequence). The CDR3 loop is CASSLDRGAWETQYF. Here the CDR3 DNA reads TGTGCCAGCAGCTTAGACAGGGGAGCTTGGGAGACCCAGTACTTC.

The CDR3 sequence is CASTNWSTSYEQYF. The CDR3 DNA reads TGTGCCAGTACCAATTGGTCAACCTCCTACGAGCAGTACTTC. The V and J genes are TRBV19 and TRBJ2-7; D ambiguous. Deletions cut 7 bases from V and 0 bases from J, with 13 bases between. Germline assignment: CDR1 LNHDA and CDR2 SQIVND (reference sequence). This CDR3 region has 14 residues. The full variable domain, its missing parts supplied by reference TRBV19 and TRBJ2-7, is DGGITQSPKYLFRKEGQNVTLSCEQNLNHDAMYWYRQDPGQGLRLIYYSQIVNDFQKGDIAEGYSVSREKKESFPLTVTSAQKNPTAFYLCASTNWSTSYEQYFGPGTRLTVT.

The sample holds many counts of this clone. The rearrangement uses TRBV11-2 and TRBJ2-1; 8 bases align to TRBD1. CDR3 length: 16 amino acids. The J segment lost 1 base and the V segment lost 5 bases, leaving 7 bases of the junction unmatched. CDR1 is SGHAT and CDR2 is FQNNGV in the germline V gene. The CDR3 reads CASSPWTGRSYNEQFF. The CDR3 DNA reads as TGTGCCAGCAGCCCTTGGACAGGGCGATCCTACAATGAGCAGTTCTTC.

V and J are TRBV4-2 and TRBJ2-6; the match to TRBD1 covers 9 bases. Germline V lookup: CDR1 LGHNA, CDR2 YNFKEQ. Unmatched junction bases numbered 9, after V lost 8 bases and J lost 4 bases. The CDR3 covers 16 residues. CDR3 nucleotide sequence: TGTGCCAGCCCCGGACAGGGGCGATGGGGGGCCAACGTCCTGACTTTC. Protein sequence: CASPGQGRWGANVLTF.

Only a few counts were recorded for this clone. V and J are TRBV7-8 and TRBJ1-1; the D is unclear. The CDR3 runs to 13 residues. Germline lookup yields CDR1 SGHVS and CDR2 FQNEAQ. V gave up 4 bases and J gave up 4 bases, with 10 bases separating them. The CDR3 sequence: CASSSQSVTEAFF. The CDR3 DNA reads as TGTGCCAGCAGCTCCCAGAGTGTCACTGAAGCTTTCTTT. Variable domain in full (rest from reference TRBV7-8 and TRBJ1-1): GAGVSQSPRYKVAKRGQDVALRCDPISGHVSLFWYQQALGQGPEFLTYFQNEAQLDKSGLPSDRFFAERPEGSVSTLKIQRTQQEDSAVYLCASSSQSVTEAFFGQGTRLTVV.

V usage is TRBV28 and J usage is TRBJ2-7; 11 nucleotides line up with TRBD2. The CDR3 totals 15 residues. Trimming took 2 bases from V and 3 from J; bases not matched to a gene: 3. Germline lookup yields CDR1 MDHEN and CDR2 SYDVKM. CDR3 region: CASSLALAGGYEQYF. The CDR3 nucleotides read TGTGCCAGCAGTTTAGCCCTAGCGGGAGGCTACGAGCAGTACTTC.

V and J are TRBV5-4 and TRBJ2-1; unclear D gene. Germline CDR1 is SGHNT and CDR2 is YYREEE (reference sequence). V lost 3 bases to trimming and J lost 8 bases, with 9 bases between them. There are 12 residues in the CDR3. CDR3 sequence (DNA): TGTGCCAGCAGCTCTCTTGTAGATGAGCAGTTCTTC. This sequence encodes CASSSLVDEQFF.

Ten or more counts support this clone. The rearrangement links TRBV27 to TRBJ1-3; unclear D gene. The CDR3 loop spans 15 amino acids. Per the germline V gene, CDR1 is MNHEY and CDR2 is SMNVEV (reference sequence). Trimming shortened V by 6 bases and J by 0 bases, and 12 bases separated the two germline ends. The DNA of the CDR3 is TGTGCCAGCAGAAAAGACACGCTCTCTGGAAACACCATATATTTT. This sequence encodes CASRKDTLSGNTIYF.

The chain joins TRBV27 to TRBJ2-1, with D hard to call. The CDR3 is 12 residues long. Germline lookup yields CDR1 MNHEY and CDR2 SMNVEV (reference sequence). V was clipped by 3 bases and J by 7 bases, with 7 bases between them. CDR3 DNA sequence: TGTGCCAGCAGTTTGCAAGGGAATGAGCAGTTCTTC. Translating it yields CASSLQGNEQFF.

V is TRBV27 and J is TRBJ1-4, with 9 bases lining up with TRBD1. Germline CDR1 reads MNHEY; CDR2 reads SMNVEV (reference sequence). V lost 4 bases and J lost 7; bases outside the gene matches: 4. This CDR3 spans 14 amino acids. This chain's CDR3 is CASSWDRESEKLFF. For the CDR3, the DNA is TGTGCCAGCAGTTGGGACAGGGAGAGTGAAAAACTGTTTTTT.